This TCR beta chain was observed in a study of beta chain features in type 1 diabetes. CDR1 is SGHTA, CDR2 FQGNSA, per germline. The ends were cut back, 4 bases at V and 0 bases at J, with 13 bases in the middle. The length of the CDR3 is 16 residues. The authors reverse transcribed all of the isolated RNA, so sequencing captured expressed TCRB transcripts. Sequenced naive, central memory and regulatory T cell samples produced an average of approximately 3.5 million reads. The assay was immunoSEQ multiplex PCR, and TCRdb's table has in-frame clones only and misses some. In the table there are approximately 600,000 clones, 12% of which are singletons. As concerns this clone: Its antigen is unidentified.

Study results and caveats: In every one of the four CD4+ subsets, TCRB CDR3s were moderately but significantly shorter in Type 1 diabetes patients. These data did not resolve whether HLA type affects TCRB rearrangement. Individuals with type 1 diabetes displayed fewer insertions and more deletions at VDJ junctions.

The rearrangement links TRBV7-2 to TRBJ2-4, with D maybe TRBD1 (6 bases). Material for sequencing was naive CD4+ T cells from blood. The origin of this receptor is a man younger than 40 with type 1 diabetes. CDR3 DNA: TGTGCCAGCAGCTCCGGACAGCCGCTAGCCAAAAACATTCAGTACTTC. It codes for CASSSGQPLAKNIQYF.